The 4 T cell receptor beta chains reported below all come from one sample, sequenced in a study of cytomegalovirus exposure and HLA in healthy donors. PCR employed 60 Vbeta and 13 Jbeta primers. The table came from immunoSEQ multiplex PCR; TCRdb's copy has only in-frame clones and leaves some out. The data contain 95,000 to 150,000 clones, 70% to 85% of them singletons. Material for sequencing was PBMCs. The receptors come from a woman aged 50 to 65 in good health and CMV-seronegative.

The count of this clone is one. The chain carries TRBV27 and TRBJ1-2, with D uncertain. V was trimmed by 4 bases and J by 1 base, leaving 10 bases between them. CDR1 MNHEY and CDR2 SMNVEV come from the germline V gene (reference sequence). The CDR3 has 14 residues. The CDR3 DNA follows: TGTGCCAGCAGTTCTGGGCGAAGTAACTATGGCTACACCTTC. Amino acids: CASSSGRSNYGYTF.

The V gene is TRBV11-1, the J gene TRBJ2-1; D might be TRBD1 (6 bases). Germline CDR1 is SGHAT and CDR2 is FQDESV (reference sequence). The CDR3 extends over 15 amino acids. Deletions cut 7 bases from V and 5 bases from J, with 18 bases between. The CDR3 sequence is CASTNRVGVHNEQFF. In DNA, the CDR3 is TGTGCCAGCACTAACAGGGTCGGGGTTCACAATGAGCAGTTCTTC.

The chain employs TRBV6-6 and TRBJ1-1; D remains ambiguous. There are 15 residues in the CDR3. Germline V CDR1 and CDR2: MNHNY, SVGAGI (reference sequence). With 6 bases removed from V and 1 base from J, the gap between germline ends came to 15 bases. The CDR3 coding sequence is TGTGCCAGCAGCCACGGTCCCACTGGGAACACTGAAGCTTTCTTT. It translates to CASSHGPTGNTEAFF.

With respect to this clone: Lacking the conserved final phenylalanine or tryptophan, this CDR3 likely reflects a read error. This chain connects TRBV5-1 to TRBJ2-7; 7 positions agree with TRBD2. Germline V gives CDR1 SGHRS, CDR2 YFSETQ. The CDR3 is 19 residues long. The CDR3 protein is CASNLSRLGGRIPTYEQYL. The DNA for the CDR3 is TGCGCCAGCAACTTGTCGCGTTTGGGGGGGAGGATACCAACCTACGAGCAGTACCTC.